This T cell receptor beta chain came from a study of cytotoxic CD8 clonotypes in ibrutinib-treated CLL. Trimming left V 5 bases short and J 3 bases short, with 13 bases between. Per germline, CDR1 SEHNR and CDR2 FQNEAQ (reference sequence). This CDR3 is built from 14 residues. TCRdb's table, derived via immunoSEQ multiplex PCR, lists solely in-frame clones and lacks some. The profile shows 110,000 to 150,000 clones, about three quarters of them singletons. Sequences were derived from PBMCs, sampled after 24 months of ibrutinib treatment. The V and J genes are TRBV7-9 and TRBJ2-5, with D tentatively TRBD2 (5 bases). This sequence originates from a human donor with chronic lymphocytic leukemia. CDR3 sequence: CASSPVAGKETQYF. Written as DNA, the CDR3 is TGTGCCAGCAGCCCAGTGGCGGGCAAAGAGACCCAGTACTTC.